This TCR beta chain was sequenced in a study of shared clonotypes between healthy human individuals. Source study methods: ImmunoSEQ supplied junction-only sequences lacking quality scores, so filtering was different. Sequencing used immunoSEQ multiplex PCR; TCRdb keeps in-frame clones, though not all of them. The V and J calls and the clone size are those of that table, but D and trimming were determined from the DNA. Among hundreds of thousands of clones listed, about 96% were seen once. Germline V gene lookup returns CDR1 SSHAT and CDR2 FNYEAQ (reference sequence). Trimming removed 4 bases from V and 6 bases from J, with 13 bases in between. This CDR3 region has 13 residues.

Sequenced: naive CD4+ T cells sorted from blood. The subset: CD45RA+ positively selected. The gene calls are TRBV7-7 and TRBJ2-7, with D uncertain. The sequence derives from a woman in her twenties or thirties in good health. In nucleotides, the CDR3 is TGTGCCAGCAGCTCAGCTAGTTCGGGCGAGCAGTACTTC. It yields the protein CASSSASSGEQYF.